This T cell receptor (beta chain) was identified during a study of T cell responses to AZD1222 COVID-19 vaccine. General study points: Clonal diversity may have been underestimated, and the donors were mostly white British, with more females than males. Only after the peak T cell response were repertoires sampled.

Note on this clone: Antigen specificity is unknown.

Data came from immunoSEQ multiplex PCR; TCRdb stores just in-frame clones and leaves some out. The table records 100,000 to 150,000 clones, around 90% of them present only once. The CDR3 totals 12 residues. In germline, CDR1 is SGHNT, CDR2 YYREEE (reference sequence). Trimming took off 1 base at V and 8 bases at J, with 9 bases between the two ends. The V gene is TRBV5-4, the J gene TRBJ1-2; D remains unclear. The material was peripheral blood, obtained 28 days after the second AZD1222 dose. The receptor comes from an adult who received the AZD1222 COVID-19 vaccine. CDR3 nucleotides: TGTGCCAGCAGCTTGTACGGTCCAGGCTACACCTTC. It yields the protein CASSLYGPGYTF.